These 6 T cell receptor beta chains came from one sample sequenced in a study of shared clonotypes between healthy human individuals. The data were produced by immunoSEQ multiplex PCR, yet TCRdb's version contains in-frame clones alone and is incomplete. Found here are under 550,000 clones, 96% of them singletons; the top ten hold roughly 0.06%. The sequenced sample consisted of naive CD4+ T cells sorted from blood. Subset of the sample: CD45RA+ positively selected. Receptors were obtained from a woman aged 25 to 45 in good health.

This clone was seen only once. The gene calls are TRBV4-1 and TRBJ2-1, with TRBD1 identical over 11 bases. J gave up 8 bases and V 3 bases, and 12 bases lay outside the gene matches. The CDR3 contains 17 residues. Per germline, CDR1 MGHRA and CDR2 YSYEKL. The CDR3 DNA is TGCGCCAGCAGCCATCTATTCCGGGACAGGGGGAGCGATGAGCAGTTCTTC. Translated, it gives CASSHLFRDRGSDEQFF.

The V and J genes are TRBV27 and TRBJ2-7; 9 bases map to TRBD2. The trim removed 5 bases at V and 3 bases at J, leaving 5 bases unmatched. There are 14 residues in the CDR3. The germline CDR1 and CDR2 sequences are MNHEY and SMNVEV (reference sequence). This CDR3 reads CASSLSGSGYEQYF. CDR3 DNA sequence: TGTGCCAGCAGTCTTAGCGGGAGCGGCTACGAGCAGTACTTC.

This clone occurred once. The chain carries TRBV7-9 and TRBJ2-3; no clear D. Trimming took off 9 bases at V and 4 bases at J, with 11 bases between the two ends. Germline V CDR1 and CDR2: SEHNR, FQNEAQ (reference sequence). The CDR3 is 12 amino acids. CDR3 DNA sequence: TGTGCCAGTCTAGGTGGAGCAGATACGCAGTATTTT. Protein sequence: CASLGGADTQYF.

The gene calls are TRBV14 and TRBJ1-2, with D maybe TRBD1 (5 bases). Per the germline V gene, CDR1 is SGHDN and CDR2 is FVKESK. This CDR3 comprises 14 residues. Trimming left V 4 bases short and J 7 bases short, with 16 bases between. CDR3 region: CASSRLQGSSGYTF. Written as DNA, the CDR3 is TGTGCCAGCAGCCGTTTGCAGGGTTCGTCTGGCTACACCTTC.

The DNA of the CDR3 is TGTGCCAGCAGTACCCCGGGACAGGGTCCCTGGGCCTACGAGCAGTACTTC. This codes for CASSTPGQGPWAYEQYF. The chain carries TRBV28 and TRBJ2-7; 9 positions agree with TRBD1. Germline V gene lookup returns CDR1 MDHEN and CDR2 SYDVKM. V gave up 5 bases and J gave up 2 bases; unmatched junction bases: 13. The CDR3 is 17 residues long.

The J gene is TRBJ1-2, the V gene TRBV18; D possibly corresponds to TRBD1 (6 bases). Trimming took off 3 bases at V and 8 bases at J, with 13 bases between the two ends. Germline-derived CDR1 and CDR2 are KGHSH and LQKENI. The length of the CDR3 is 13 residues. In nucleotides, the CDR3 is TGTGCCAGCTCACCGGCAGGGGTAGAGGGCTACACCTTC. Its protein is CASSPAGVEGYTF.